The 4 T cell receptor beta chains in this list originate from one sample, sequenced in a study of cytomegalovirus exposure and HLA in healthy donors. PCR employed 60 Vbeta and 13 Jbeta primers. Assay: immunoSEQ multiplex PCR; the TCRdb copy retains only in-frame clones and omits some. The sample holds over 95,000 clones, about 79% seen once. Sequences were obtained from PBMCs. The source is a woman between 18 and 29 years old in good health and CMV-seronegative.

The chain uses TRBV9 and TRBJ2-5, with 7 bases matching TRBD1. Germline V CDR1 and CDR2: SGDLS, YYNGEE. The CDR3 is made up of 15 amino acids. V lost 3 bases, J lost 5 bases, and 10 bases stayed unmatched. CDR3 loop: CASSETGQTRETQYF. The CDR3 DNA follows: TGTGCCAGCAGCGAGACGGGACAGACTCGCGAGACCCAGTACTTC.

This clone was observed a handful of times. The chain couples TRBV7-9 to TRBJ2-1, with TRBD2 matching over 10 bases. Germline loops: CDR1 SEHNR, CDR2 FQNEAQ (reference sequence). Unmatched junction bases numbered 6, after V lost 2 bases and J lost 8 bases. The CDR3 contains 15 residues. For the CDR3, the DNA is TGTGCCAGCAGCTTAATCCTAGCGGGAGTATATGAGCAGTTCTTC. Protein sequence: CASSLILAGVYEQFF.

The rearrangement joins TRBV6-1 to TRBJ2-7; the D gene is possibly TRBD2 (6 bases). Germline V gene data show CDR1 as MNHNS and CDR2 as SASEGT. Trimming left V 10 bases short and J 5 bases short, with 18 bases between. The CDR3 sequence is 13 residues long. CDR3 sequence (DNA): TGTGCCACCGTGGGGGGAGGAGTCCACGAGCAGTACTTC. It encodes CATVGGGVHEQYF.

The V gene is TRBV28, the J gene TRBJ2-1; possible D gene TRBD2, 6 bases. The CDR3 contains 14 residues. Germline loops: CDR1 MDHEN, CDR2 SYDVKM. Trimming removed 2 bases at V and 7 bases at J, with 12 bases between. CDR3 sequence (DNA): TGTGCCAGCAGTTTAGTAGCGGAGGGGAATGAGCAGTTCTTC. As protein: CASSLVAEGNEQFF.